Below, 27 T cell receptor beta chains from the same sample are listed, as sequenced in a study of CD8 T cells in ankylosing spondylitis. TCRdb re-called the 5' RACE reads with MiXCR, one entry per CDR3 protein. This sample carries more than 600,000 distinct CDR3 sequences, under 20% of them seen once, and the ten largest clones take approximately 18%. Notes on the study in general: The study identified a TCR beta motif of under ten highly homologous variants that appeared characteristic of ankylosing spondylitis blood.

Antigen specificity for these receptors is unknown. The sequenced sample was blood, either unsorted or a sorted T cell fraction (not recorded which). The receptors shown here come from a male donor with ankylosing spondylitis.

CDR3 region: CASRVTLNTEAFF. The CDR3 DNA sequence: TGTGCCAGCAGGGTCACACTGAACACTGAAGCTTTCTTT. V gene TRBV2 combines with J gene TRBJ1-1; the D is unclear. V lost 6 bases, J lost 0 bases, and 8 bases lay in between. Germline V gene lookup returns CDR1 SNHLY and CDR2 FYNNEI. CDR3 length equals 13 residues.

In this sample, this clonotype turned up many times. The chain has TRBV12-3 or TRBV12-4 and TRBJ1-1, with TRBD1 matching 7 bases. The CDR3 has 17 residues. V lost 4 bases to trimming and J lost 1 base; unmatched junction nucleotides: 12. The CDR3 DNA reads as TGTGCCAGCAGTTCGGACAGGTCAGGGCCGAGGAACACTGAAGCTTTCTTT. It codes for CASSSDRSGPRNTEAFF.

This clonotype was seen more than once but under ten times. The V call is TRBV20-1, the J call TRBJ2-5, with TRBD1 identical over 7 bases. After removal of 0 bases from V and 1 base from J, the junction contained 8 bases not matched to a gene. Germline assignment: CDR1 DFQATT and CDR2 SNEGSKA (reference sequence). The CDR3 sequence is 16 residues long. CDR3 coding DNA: TGCAGTGCTAGAGACACCATACAGGGGTTCCAAGAGACCCAGTACTTC. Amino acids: CSARDTIQGFQETQYF.

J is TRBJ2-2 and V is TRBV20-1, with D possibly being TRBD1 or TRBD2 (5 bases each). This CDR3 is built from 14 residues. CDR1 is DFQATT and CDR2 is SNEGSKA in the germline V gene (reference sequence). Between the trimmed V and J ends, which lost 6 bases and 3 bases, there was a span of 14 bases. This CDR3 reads CSAPFGTDTGELFF. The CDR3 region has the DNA TGCAGTGCCCCTTTCGGGACGGACACCGGGGAGCTGTTTTTT.

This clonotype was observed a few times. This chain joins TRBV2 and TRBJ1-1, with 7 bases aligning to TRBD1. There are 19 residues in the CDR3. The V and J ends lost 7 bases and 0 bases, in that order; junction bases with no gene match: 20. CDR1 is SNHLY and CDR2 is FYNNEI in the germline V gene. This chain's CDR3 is CASKQERQGSFYLNTEAFF. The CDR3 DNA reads TGTGCCAGCAAACAGGAAAGACAGGGCTCGTTCTACCTGAACACTGAAGCTTTCTTT.

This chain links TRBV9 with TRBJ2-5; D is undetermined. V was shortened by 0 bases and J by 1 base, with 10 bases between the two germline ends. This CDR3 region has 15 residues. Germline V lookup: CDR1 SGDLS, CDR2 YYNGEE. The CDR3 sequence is CASSVDGRAQETQYF. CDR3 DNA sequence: TGTGCCAGCAGCGTAGACGGGCGCGCCCAAGAGACCCAGTACTTC.

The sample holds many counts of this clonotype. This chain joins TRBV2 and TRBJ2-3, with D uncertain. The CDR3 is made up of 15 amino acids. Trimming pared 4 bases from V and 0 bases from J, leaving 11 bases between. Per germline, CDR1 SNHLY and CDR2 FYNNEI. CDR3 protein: CASSGTGPSTDTQYF. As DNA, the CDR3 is TGTGCCAGCAGTGGGACGGGTCCTAGCACAGATACGCAGTATTTT.

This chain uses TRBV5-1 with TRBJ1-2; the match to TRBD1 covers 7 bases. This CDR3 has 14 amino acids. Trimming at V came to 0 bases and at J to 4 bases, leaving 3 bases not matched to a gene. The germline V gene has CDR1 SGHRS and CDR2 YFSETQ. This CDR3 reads CASSLGDSLYGYTF. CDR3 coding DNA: TGCGCCAGCAGCTTGGGGGACAGTCTCTATGGCTACACCTTC.

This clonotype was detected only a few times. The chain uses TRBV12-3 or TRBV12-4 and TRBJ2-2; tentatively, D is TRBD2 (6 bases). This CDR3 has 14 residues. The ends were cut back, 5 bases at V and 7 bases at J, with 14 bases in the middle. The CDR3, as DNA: TGTGCCAGCAGTGAGGGACTTGCATACGGGGAGCTGTTTTTT. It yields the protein CASSEGLAYGELFF.

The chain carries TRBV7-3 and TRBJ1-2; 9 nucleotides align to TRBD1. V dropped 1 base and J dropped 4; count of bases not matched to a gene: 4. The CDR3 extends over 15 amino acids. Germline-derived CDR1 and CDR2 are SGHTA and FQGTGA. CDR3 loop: CASSLSATGGYGYTF. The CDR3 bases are TGTGCCAGCAGCTTAAGTGCGACAGGGGGCTATGGCTACACCTTC.

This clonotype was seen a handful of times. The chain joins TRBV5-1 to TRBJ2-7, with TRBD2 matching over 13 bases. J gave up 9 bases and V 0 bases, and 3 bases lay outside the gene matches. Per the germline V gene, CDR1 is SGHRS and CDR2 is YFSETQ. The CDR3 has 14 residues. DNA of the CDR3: TGCGCCAGCAGCTTGGGGACTAGCGGGAGTTGGCAGTACTTC. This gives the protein CASSLGTSGSWQYF.

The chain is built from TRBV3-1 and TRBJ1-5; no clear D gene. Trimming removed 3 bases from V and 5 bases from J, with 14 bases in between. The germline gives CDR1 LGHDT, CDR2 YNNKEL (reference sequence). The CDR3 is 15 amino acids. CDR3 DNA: TGTGCCAGCAGCCAGGGTGCGGGAAACCATCAGCCCCAGCATTTT. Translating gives CASSQGAGNHQPQHF. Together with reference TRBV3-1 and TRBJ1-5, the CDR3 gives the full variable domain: DTAVSQTPKYLVTQMGNDKSIKCEQNLGHDTMYWYKQDSKKFLKIMFSYNNKELIINETVPNRFSPKSPDKAHLNLHINSLELGDSAVYFCASSQGAGNHQPQHFGDGTRLSIL.

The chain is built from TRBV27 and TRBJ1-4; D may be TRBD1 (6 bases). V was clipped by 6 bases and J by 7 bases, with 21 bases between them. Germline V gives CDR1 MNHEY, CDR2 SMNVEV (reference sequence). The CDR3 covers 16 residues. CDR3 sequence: CASSSGTRVGIEKLFF. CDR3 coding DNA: TGTGCCAGCAGCTCCGGGACACGGGTGGGAATTGAAAAACTGTTTTTT.

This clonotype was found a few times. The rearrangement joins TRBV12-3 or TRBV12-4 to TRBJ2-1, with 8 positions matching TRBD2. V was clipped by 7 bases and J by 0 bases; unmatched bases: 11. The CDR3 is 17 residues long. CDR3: CASTRGSGSVSYNEQFF. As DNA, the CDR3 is TGTGCCAGCACGCGAGGGAGCGGGAGTGTCTCCTACAATGAGCAGTTCTTC.

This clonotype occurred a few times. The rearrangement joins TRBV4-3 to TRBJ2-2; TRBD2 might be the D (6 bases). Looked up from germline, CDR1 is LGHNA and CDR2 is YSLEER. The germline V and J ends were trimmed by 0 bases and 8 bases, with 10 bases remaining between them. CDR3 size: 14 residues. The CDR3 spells CASSQDRGRGELFF. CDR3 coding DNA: TGCGCCAGCAGCCAAGATCGGGGGAGGGGGGAGCTGTTTTTT.

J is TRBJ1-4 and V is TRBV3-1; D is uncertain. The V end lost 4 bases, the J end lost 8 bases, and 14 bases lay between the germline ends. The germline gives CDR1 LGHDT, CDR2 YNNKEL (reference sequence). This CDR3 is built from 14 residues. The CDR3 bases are TGTGCCAGCAGCCCTACAACGGGCGGGGAAAAACTGTTTTTT. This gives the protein CASSPTTGGEKLFF. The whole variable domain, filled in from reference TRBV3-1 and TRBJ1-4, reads DTAVSQTPKYLVTQMGNDKSIKCEQNLGHDTMYWYKQDSKKFLKIMFSYNNKELIINETVPNRFSPKSPDKAHLNLHINSLELGDSAVYFCASSPTTGGEKLFFGSGTQLSVL.

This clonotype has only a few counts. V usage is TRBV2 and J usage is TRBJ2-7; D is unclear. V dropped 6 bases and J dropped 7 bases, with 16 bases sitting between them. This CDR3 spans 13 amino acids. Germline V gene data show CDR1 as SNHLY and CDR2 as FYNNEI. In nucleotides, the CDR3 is TGTGCCAGCAGGGTAGGACCGGACGGGGAGCAGTACTTC. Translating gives CASRVGPDGEQYF.

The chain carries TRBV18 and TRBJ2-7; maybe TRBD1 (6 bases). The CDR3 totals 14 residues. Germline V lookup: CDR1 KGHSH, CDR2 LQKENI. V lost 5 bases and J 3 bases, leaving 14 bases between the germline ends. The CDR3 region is CASSSRDNYYEQYF. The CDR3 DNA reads TGTGCCAGCTCATCCCGGGACAACTACTACGAGCAGTACTTC.

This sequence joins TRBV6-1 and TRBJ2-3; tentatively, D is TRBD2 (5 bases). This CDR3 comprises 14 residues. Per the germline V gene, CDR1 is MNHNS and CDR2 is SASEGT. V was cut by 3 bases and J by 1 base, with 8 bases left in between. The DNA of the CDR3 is TGTGCCAGCAGTGATTGGGGAGGCACAGATACGCAGTATTTT. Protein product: CASSDWGGTDTQYF.

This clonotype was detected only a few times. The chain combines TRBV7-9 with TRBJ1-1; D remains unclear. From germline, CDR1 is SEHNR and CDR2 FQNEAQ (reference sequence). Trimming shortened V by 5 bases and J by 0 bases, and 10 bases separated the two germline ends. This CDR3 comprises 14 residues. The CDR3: CASSLSGVNTEAFF. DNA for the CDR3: TGTGCCAGCAGCCTAAGTGGGGTGAACACTGAAGCTTTCTTT.

CDR3 sequence (DNA): TGTGCCAGCAGTCAGACGACAGGGTCCCTCACTGAAGCTTTCTTT. The encoded protein is CASSQTTGSLTEAFF. The chain joins TRBV28 to TRBJ1-1, with 7 positions matching TRBD1. The V and J ends lost 5 bases and 4 bases, in that order; junction bases with no gene match: 10. CDR3 size: 15 residues. Germline V CDR1 and CDR2: MDHEN, SYDVKM.

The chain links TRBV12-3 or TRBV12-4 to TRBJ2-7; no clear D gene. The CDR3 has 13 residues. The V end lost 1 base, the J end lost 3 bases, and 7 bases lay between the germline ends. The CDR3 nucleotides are TGTGCCAGCAGTTTAGTAGAGTACTACGAGCAGTACTTC. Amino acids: CASSLVEYYEQYF.

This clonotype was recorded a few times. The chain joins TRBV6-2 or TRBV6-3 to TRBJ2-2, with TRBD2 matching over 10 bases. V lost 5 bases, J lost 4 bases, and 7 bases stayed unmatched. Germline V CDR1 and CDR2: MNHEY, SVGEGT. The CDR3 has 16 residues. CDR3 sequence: CASSDPSGRGTGELFF. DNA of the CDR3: TGTGCCAGCAGTGACCCGAGCGGGAGGGGCACCGGGGAGCTGTTTTTT.

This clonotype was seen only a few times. CDR3 sequence reads: CASSFQGKYEQYF. The CDR3 region has the DNA TGTGCCAGCAGTTTCCAGGGGAAGTACGAGCAGTACTTC. The chain combines TRBV28 with TRBJ2-7, with D perhaps TRBD1 (6 bases). Trimming removed 3 bases at V and 4 bases at J, with 10 bases between. CDR1 MDHEN and CDR2 SYDVKM come from the germline V gene. This CDR3 contains 13 residues.

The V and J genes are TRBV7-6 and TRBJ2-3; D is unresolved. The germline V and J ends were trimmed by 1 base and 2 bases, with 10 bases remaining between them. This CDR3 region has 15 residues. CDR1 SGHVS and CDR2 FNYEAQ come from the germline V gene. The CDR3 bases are TGTGCCAGCAGCTTAGTAGAAATAATCACAGATACGCAGTATTTT. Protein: CASSLVEIITDTQYF.

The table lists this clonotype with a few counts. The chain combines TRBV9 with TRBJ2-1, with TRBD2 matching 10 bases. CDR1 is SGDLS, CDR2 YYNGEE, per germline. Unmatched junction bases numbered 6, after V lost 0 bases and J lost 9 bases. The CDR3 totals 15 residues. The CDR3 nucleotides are TGTGCCAGCAGCGTAGGGCTAGCGGGAGTTGCTGAGCAGTTCTTC. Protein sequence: CASSVGLAGVAEQFF.

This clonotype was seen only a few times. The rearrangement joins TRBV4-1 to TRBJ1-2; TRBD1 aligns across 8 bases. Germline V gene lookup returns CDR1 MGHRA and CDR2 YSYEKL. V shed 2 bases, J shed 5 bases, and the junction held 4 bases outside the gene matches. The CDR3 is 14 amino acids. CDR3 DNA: TGCGCCAGCAGCCAACAACAGGGGGGATATGGCTACACCTTC. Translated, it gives CASSQQQGGYGYTF.